This T cell receptor beta chain was sequenced in a study of blood T cell repertoires in COVID-19. About the research overall: Researchers got acute and convalescent COVID-19 samples from the United States, Italy and Spain. Sources were T cells, B-cell-depleted T cells, or PBMCs; the material itself was cDNA or gDNA.

The CDR3 consists of 12 residues. Trimming removed 5 bases from V and 10 bases from J, with 14 bases in between. Participants were aged 18 to 89 years from around 25 US areas. The authors' processing: Amplification of reference gene primers provided the estimated nucleated cell counts. The method was immunoSEQ multiplex PCR; TCRdb's version includes in-frame clones alone and lacks a portion of them. That table gives V, J and clone size, and the DNA gave D and trimming. The sample lists approximately 170,000 clones, around 80% occurring once. Input material: PBMCs or T cells enriched from blood (not recorded which). This sequence joins TRBV12-3 or TRBV12-4 and TRBJ1-1; unclear D gene. The TCR sequence derives from a woman in her 70s in a cohort exposed to, infected with or recovered from COVID-19 (not recorded which). The CDR3 region is CASSLQSTGAFF. As DNA, the CDR3 is TGTGCCAGCAGTCTTCAGTCGACGGGAGCTTTCTTT.